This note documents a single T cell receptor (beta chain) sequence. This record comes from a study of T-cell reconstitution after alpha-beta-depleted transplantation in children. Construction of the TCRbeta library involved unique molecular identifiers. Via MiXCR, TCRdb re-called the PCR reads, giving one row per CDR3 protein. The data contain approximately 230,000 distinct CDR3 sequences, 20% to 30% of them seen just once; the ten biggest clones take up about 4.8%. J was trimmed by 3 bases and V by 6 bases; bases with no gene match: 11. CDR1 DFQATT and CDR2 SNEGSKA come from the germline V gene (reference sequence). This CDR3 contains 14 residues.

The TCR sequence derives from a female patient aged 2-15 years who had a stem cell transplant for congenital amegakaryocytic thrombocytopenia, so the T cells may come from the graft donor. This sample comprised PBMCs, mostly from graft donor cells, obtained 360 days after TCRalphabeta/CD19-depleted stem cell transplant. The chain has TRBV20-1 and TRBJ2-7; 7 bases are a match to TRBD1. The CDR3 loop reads CSANTRQGLYEQYF. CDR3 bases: TGCAGTGCAAACACACGACAGGGCCTCTACGAGCAGTACTTC.